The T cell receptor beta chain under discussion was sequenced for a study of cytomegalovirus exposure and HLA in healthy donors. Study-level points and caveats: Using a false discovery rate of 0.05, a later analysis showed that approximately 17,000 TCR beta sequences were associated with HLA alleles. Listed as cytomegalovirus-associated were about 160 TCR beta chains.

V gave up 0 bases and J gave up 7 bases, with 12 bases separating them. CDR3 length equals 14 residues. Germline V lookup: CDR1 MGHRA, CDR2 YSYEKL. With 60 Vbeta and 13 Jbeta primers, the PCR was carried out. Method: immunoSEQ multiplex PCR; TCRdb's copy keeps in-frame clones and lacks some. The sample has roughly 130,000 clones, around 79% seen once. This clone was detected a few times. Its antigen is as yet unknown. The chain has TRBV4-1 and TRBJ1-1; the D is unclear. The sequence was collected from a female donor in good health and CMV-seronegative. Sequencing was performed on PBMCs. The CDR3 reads CASSQDSRVGEAFF. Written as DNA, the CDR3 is TGCGCCAGCAGCCAAGATTCGCGGGTGGGTGAAGCTTTCTTT.